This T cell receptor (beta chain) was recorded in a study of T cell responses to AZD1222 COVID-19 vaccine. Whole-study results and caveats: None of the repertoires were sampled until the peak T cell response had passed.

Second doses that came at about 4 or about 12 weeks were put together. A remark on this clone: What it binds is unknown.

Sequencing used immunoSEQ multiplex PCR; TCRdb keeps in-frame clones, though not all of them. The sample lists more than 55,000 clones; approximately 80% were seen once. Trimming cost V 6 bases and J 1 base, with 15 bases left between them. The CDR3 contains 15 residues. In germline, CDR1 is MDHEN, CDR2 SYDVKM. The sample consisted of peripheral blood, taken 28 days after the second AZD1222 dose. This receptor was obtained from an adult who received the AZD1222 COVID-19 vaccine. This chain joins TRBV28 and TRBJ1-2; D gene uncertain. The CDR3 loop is CASRRPLEINYGYTF. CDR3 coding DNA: TGTGCCAGCAGGAGACCCCTCGAGATTAACTATGGCTACACCTTC.